Sequencing of this TCR beta chain was carried out in a study of cytomegalovirus exposure and HLA in healthy donors. V was clipped by 3 bases and J by 0 bases, with 16 bases between them. Germline CDR1 reads KGHSH; CDR2 reads LQKENI. The length of the CDR3 is 17 residues. Study outcomes and limitations: According to a later analysis, TCR clusters from the first cohort tended to co-occur in the 120 or so validation repertoires. Reported performance of the classifier showed diagnosis of cytomegalovirus status with high specificity and sensitivity.

Sequencing was performed with immunoSEQ multiplex PCR; in TCRdb, only in-frame clones are kept and a portion is missing. The sample lists tens of thousands of clones, around 95% occurring once. Separate from the approximately 700-subject first cohort was the approximately 120-subject validation cohort, to which the donors belonged. Comment on this clone: Its antigen is undetermined.

The source material was PBMCs. The chain joins TRBV18 to TRBJ2-3; perhaps TRBD1 as D (5 bases). The source of this sequence is a man aged 18 to 30 in good health and CMV-seronegative. CDR3 DNA sequence: TGTGCCAGCTCACCGGGGCTTTGGGTCCCTAGCACAGATACGCAGTATTTT. This encodes CASSPGLWVPSTDTQYF.